This TCR beta chain was found in a study of T cells in localized non-small cell lung cancer. Points from the study as a whole: Uninvolved adjacent lung had more T cell clonality than any other tissue, topping tumor.

Profiled with immunoSEQ multiplex PCR; TCRdb holds only in-frame clones, not every one. This table has approximately 100,000 clones, approximately 90% appearing once. J was trimmed by 6 bases and V by 5 bases; bases with no gene match: 6. CDR1 LNHDA and CDR2 SQIVND come from the germline V gene (reference sequence). The CDR3 runs to 13 residues. Points on this clone: Its antigen is still unknown.

The source material was PBMCs, sampled before any cancer treatment. This rearrangement joins TRBV19 to TRBJ1-1, with TRBD1 identical over 7 bases. The origin of this receptor is a woman aged 40 to 75 with stage II squamous cell lung carcinoma. Here the CDR3 reads CASSGSQGAEAFF. The CDR3 DNA is TGTGCCAGTAGTGGATCCCAGGGGGCTGAAGCTTTCTTT.